This TCR beta chain was sequenced for a study of blood T cell repertoires in COVID-19. At the level of the study: Spain, Italy and the United States supplied samples that represented acute and convalescent COVID-19.

Assay: immunoSEQ multiplex PCR; the TCRdb copy retains only in-frame clones and omits some. The repertoire holds under 200,000 clones, with around nine tenths as singletons. The specimen sequenced was peripheral blood. The receptor's source is a man in his sixties with active or convalescent COVID-19.

Here the CDR3 reads CAINPTGVGNTIYF. In DNA form, the CDR3 reads TGTGCCATCAACCCGACAGGGGTCGGAAACACCATATATTTT. This chain uses TRBV10-3 with TRBJ1-3; TRBD1 matches at 8 bases. After removal of 7 bases from V and 4 bases from J, the junction contained 6 bases not matched to a gene. This CDR3 region has 14 residues. Germline loops: CDR1 ENHRY, CDR2 SYGVKD.